This T cell receptor (beta chain) was found in a study of blood T cell repertoires in COVID-19. About this clone itself: Additional DNA sequences in this sample encode the identical CDR3.

Germline CDR1 reads LNHDA; CDR2 reads SQIVND (reference sequence). The CDR3 loop spans 15 amino acids. Trimming removed 4 bases at V and 4 bases at J, with 13 bases between. Sequencing used immunoSEQ multiplex PCR; TCRdb keeps in-frame clones, though not all of them. The sample includes about 100,000 clones, more than 65% seen only once; the top ten take nearly 4.5%. The sequenced material came from peripheral blood. The V call is TRBV19, the J call TRBJ2-2, with D perhaps TRBD1 (6 bases). The clonotype comes from a man between 60 and 70 years old with acute or convalescent COVID-19. The DNA for the CDR3 is TGTGCCAGTAGTACTCAGGGGCGAGGCACCGGGGAGCTGTTTTTT. Amino acid sequence: CASSTQGRGTGELFF.